Listed here are 19 T cell receptor beta chains from one sample, sequenced in a study of blood T cell repertoires in COVID-19. Measured with immunoSEQ multiplex PCR; TCRdb has only the in-frame clones, and not every one. The data contain some 270,000 clones, 65% to 90% of them singletons. The specimen was PBMCs or T cells enriched from blood (not recorded which). These receptor sequences come from a woman between 50 and 59 years old with acute COVID-19.

V usage is TRBV7-8 and J usage is TRBJ1-1, with a tentative D call TRBD1 (6 bases). The CDR3 sequence is 14 residues long. Trimming took 5 bases from V and 2 from J, leaving 12 bases between them. Germline V gene sequence: CDR1 SGHVS, CDR2 FQNEAQ. The CDR3, as DNA: TGTGCCAGCAGCCGACAGGTCTTTAACACTGAAGCTTTCTTT. Translation: CASSRQVFNTEAFF.

The sample holds one count of this clone. One end of the junction fails to match germline, which may point to a read error. The chain carries TRBV6-5 and TRBJ1-6, with a tentative D call TRBD1 (6 bases). Germline assignment: CDR1 MNHEY and CDR2 SVGAGI. This CDR3 spans 13 amino acids. The CDR3 bases are TGTGACAGCAGGGGAGGAATGGGGTCACCCCTCCACTTT. Translated, it gives CDSRGGMGSPLHF.

The chain has TRBV9 and TRBJ2-7; the D is unclear. V lost 0 bases and J lost 2, with 9 bases in between. The CDR3 totals 14 residues. Germline V lookup: CDR1 SGDLS, CDR2 YYNGEE. CDR3 sequence: CASSVGAQTYEQYF. The CDR3 nucleotides read TGTGCCAGCAGCGTAGGCGCTCAAACCTACGAGCAGTACTTC. Looking up the rest from reference TRBV9 and TRBJ2-7 gives the full variable domain: DSGVTQTPKHLITATGQRVTLRCSPRSGDLSVYWYQQSLDQGLQFLIQYYNGEERAKGNILERFSAQQFPDLHSELNLSSLELGDSALYFCASSVGAQTYEQYFGPGTRLTVT.

V and J are TRBV30 and TRBJ1-1, with D perhaps matching TRBD1 (6 bases). In germline, CDR1 is GTSNPN, CDR2 SVGIG (reference sequence). The CDR3 has 14 amino acids. The germline V and J ends were trimmed by 3 bases and 3 bases, with 14 bases remaining between them. The CDR3 DNA reads as TGTGCCTGGAGCGCTAAAGGACAGTACACTGAAGCTTTCTTT. Translating gives CAWSAKGQYTEAFF.

The chain recombines TRBV15 with TRBJ1-2, with a weak D call TRBD1 (5 bases). CDR3 length equals 19 residues. V lost 0 bases to trimming and J lost 1 base, with 21 bases between them. Germline V lookup: CDR1 LNHNV, CDR2 YYDKDF (reference sequence). DNA for the CDR3: TGTGCCACCAGCAGAGACGCATCACAAATCGGGGGTTATAACTATGGCTACACCTTC. It specifies CATSRDASQIGGYNYGYTF.

This clone was counted once. The chain is built from TRBV2 and TRBJ2-7; 9 nucleotides match TRBD1. Germline V gene sequence: CDR1 SNHLY, CDR2 FYNNEI. Trimming at V came to 6 bases and at J to 1 base, leaving 7 bases not matched to a gene. The length of the CDR3 is 15 residues. The chain's CDR3 is CASRIQDRGSYEQYF. The DNA of the CDR3 is TGTGCCAGCAGGATACAGGACAGGGGTTCCTACGAGCAGTACTTC.

For the CDR3, the DNA is TGTGCCAGCAGCGTCTCAACCTGGGGAGGGTCTGGGGCCAACGTCCTGACTTTC. Translated, it gives CASSVSTWGGSGANVLTF. The V call is TRBV11-3, the J call TRBJ2-6; 7 positions match TRBD2. This CDR3 region has 18 residues. Germline V gene data show CDR1 as SGHNT and CDR2 as YENEEA. After removal of 5 bases from V and 1 base from J, the junction contained 11 bases not matched to a gene.

The V call is TRBV19, the J call TRBJ2-3, with D possibly being TRBD2 (5 bases). Germline loops: CDR1 LNHDA, CDR2 SQIVND (reference sequence). V was shortened by 2 bases and J by 2 bases, with 11 bases between the two germline ends. The CDR3 covers 15 residues. The CDR3 nucleotides are TGTGCCAGTAGTATATCGGGGATTTCCACAGATACGCAGTATTTT. As protein: CASSISGISTDTQYF.

This chain connects TRBV30 to TRBJ1-1; D uncertain. The germline V and J ends were trimmed by 2 bases and 0 bases, with 7 bases remaining between them. Germline CDR1 GTSNPN, CDR2 SVGIG (reference sequence). This CDR3 spans 13 amino acids. The DNA of the CDR3 is TGTGCCTGGAGTACAGTGATGAACACTGAAGCTTTCTTT. Translated, it gives CAWSTVMNTEAFF.

V is TRBV5-4 and J is TRBJ2-6; unclear D gene. Trimming stripped 1 base from V and 0 bases from J, with 5 bases between. Germline CDR1 reads SGHNT; CDR2 reads YYREEE (reference sequence). The CDR3 loop spans 15 amino acids. CDR3 sequence: CASSLIISGANVLTF. In DNA form, the CDR3 reads TGTGCCAGCAGCTTGATAATCTCTGGGGCCAACGTCCTGACTTTC.

This clone is a singleton in its sample. V usage is TRBV30 and J usage is TRBJ1-5; no definite D call. V was cut by 3 bases and J by 2 bases, with 14 bases left in between. Per the germline V gene, CDR1 is GTSNPN and CDR2 is SVGIG (reference sequence). This CDR3 contains 15 residues. The CDR3 protein is CAWSREGGGNQPQHF. The CDR3 DNA is TGTGCCTGGAGCAGAGAGGGAGGCGGCAATCAGCCCCAGCATTTT.

CDR3 DNA sequence: TGTGCCAGCAGCCCGGACAGAACCATCTACGAGCAGTACTTC. Its protein is CASSPDRTIYEQYF. The chain has TRBV9 and TRBJ2-7, with D perhaps TRBD1 (6 bases). V lost 4 bases, J lost 3 bases, and 14 bases lay in between. Germline-derived CDR1 and CDR2 are SGDLS and YYNGEE. This CDR3 is built from 14 residues.

J is TRBJ1-5 and V is TRBV19; D is uncertain. Trimming shortened V by 5 bases and J by 3 bases, and 11 bases separated the two germline ends. The V gene's germline CDR1 is LNHDA and CDR2 SQIVND (reference sequence). The CDR3 totals 14 residues. CDR3 in amino acids: CASSSGEDNQPQHF. CDR3 sequence (DNA): TGTGCCAGTAGTTCCGGGGAAGACAATCAGCCCCAGCATTTT.

V gene TRBV19 combines with J gene TRBJ1-2; the D is unclear. V gave up 6 bases and J gave up 5 bases, with 7 bases separating them. This CDR3 has 11 amino acids. Germline lookup yields CDR1 LNHDA and CDR2 SQIVND (reference sequence). CDR3 DNA: TGTGCCAGTAGGAGCCTGTATGGCTACACCTTC. Encoded protein: CASRSLYGYTF.

CDR3 sequence reads: CASSSTGKSYNSPLHF. DNA of the CDR3: TGTGCCAGCAGTTCGACAGGGAAGTCCTATAATTCACCCCTCCACTTT. The gene calls are TRBV27 and TRBJ1-6; TRBD1 matches at 7 bases. The germline V gene encodes CDR1 MNHEY and CDR2 SMNVEV (reference sequence). The V gene end was trimmed by 4 bases and the J gene end by 1 base; junction bases not matched to a gene: 4. The CDR3 is 16 residues long.

This clone was recorded once. The CDR3 nucleotides read TGTGCCAGCAGTGCCTTACGGCTAGCGGACAATGAGCAGTTCTTC. It specifies CASSALRLADNEQFF. The chain joins TRBV9 to TRBJ2-1; 7 nucleotides agree with TRBD2. Looked up from germline, CDR1 is SGDLS and CDR2 is YYNGEE. Trimming cost V 5 bases and J 5 bases; bases outside gene matches: 10. The CDR3 loop spans 15 amino acids.

J is TRBJ1-1 and V is TRBV29-1, with D hard to call. Germline V gene sequence: CDR1 SQVTM, CDR2 ANQGSEA. CDR3 length: 13 residues. Trimming took off 4 bases at V and 2 bases at J, with 11 bases between the two ends. CDR3: CSVGSQINTEAFF. The CDR3 coding sequence is TGCAGCGTTGGGTCACAGATTAACACTGAAGCTTTCTTT.

The genes are TRBV19 and TRBJ2-4; 10 nucleotides align to TRBD1. V was pared by 10 bases and J by 2 bases, with 8 bases of the junction left unmatched. Germline V gene data show CDR1 as LNHDA and CDR2 as SQIVND (reference sequence). The CDR3 contains 15 residues. The DNA of the CDR3 is TGTGCCACTGCGGACAGGGGGTTGTCCAAAAACATTCAGTACTTC. Amino acids: CATADRGLSKNIQYF.

This sequence joins TRBV30 and TRBJ1-2, with D tentatively TRBD1 (6 bases). The CDR3 is made up of 14 amino acids. CDR1 and CDR2 (germline): GTSNPN, SVGIG (reference sequence). V dropped 5 bases and J dropped 7 bases, with 20 bases sitting between them. Here the CDR3 reads CAWEGERGAGGYTF. CDR3 in DNA: TGTGCCTGGGAGGGGGAGCGGGGGGCCGGTGGCTACACCTTC. Combining the CDR3 with reference TRBV30 and TRBJ1-2 gives the whole variable domain SQTIHQWPATLVQPVGSPLSLECTVEGTSNPNLYWYRQAAGRGLQLLFYSVGIGQISSEVPQNLSASRPQDRQFILSSKKLLLSDSGFYLCAWEGERGAGGYTFGSGTRLTVV.